This T cell receptor (beta chain) was captured in a study of blood T cell repertoires in COVID-19. Those who participated ranged in age from about 18 to 89 years and resided in some 24 US areas. Trimming cost V 1 base and J 0 bases, with 9 bases left between them. This CDR3 is built from 15 residues. Germline CDR1 reads SGHTA; CDR2 reads FQGNSA. The protocol was immunoSEQ multiplex PCR, while the TCRdb copy is restricted to in-frame clones and leaves out a portion. This table holds over 300,000 clones, approximately 90% found once. This sequence originates from a woman in her 40s who had recovered from COVID-19. V is TRBV7-2 and J is TRBJ1-1; no clear D gene. The sample comprised PBMCs or T cells enriched from blood (not recorded which). The CDR3 is CASSLDLEMNTEAFF. The CDR3 coding sequence is TGTGCCAGCAGCTTAGACCTAGAAATGAACACTGAAGCTTTCTTT.